These 7 T cell receptor beta chains were all obtained from the same sample, sequenced in a study of cytomegalovirus exposure and HLA in healthy donors. This table comes from immunoSEQ multiplex PCR, and its TCRdb copy is limited to in-frame clones, with some not included. This sample has over 200,000 clones, with about 90% found just once. Sequencing input: PBMCs. The receptor set was obtained from a woman in her twenties or thirties in good health and CMV-seronegative.

This chain uses TRBV2 with TRBJ2-3; TRBD1 is a possible D gene (5 bases). Deletions cut 3 bases from V and 4 bases from J, with 11 bases between. Germline V lookup: CDR1 SNHLY, CDR2 FYNNEI. CDR3 length: 14 amino acids. The CDR3 reads CASSDGAVADTQYF. The DNA of the CDR3 is TGTGCCAGCAGTGATGGGGCAGTAGCAGATACGCAGTATTTT. Using reference TRBV2 and TRBJ2-3 for the parts outside the CDR3, the full variable domain is EPEVTQTPSHQVTQMGQEVILRCVPISNHLYFYWYRQILGQKVEFLVSFYNNEISEKSEIFDDQFSVERPDGSNFTLKIRSTKLEDSAMYFCASSDGAVADTQYFGPGTRLTVL.

This clone was seen once. The chain has TRBV29-1 and TRBJ2-4; D is uncertain. This CDR3 is built from 12 residues. With 4 bases removed from V and 0 bases from J, the gap between germline ends came to 4 bases. The germline CDR1 and CDR2 sequences are SQVTM and ANQGSEA. The CDR3 nucleotides are TGCAGCGTTGCCGTAGCCAAAAACATTCAGTACTTC. Protein product: CSVAVAKNIQYF.

The chain joins TRBV25-1 to TRBJ1-5, with D unclear. The CDR3 runs to 14 residues. Germline CDR1 is MGHDK and CDR2 is SYGVNS. The germline V and J ends were trimmed by 2 bases and 0 bases, with 5 bases remaining between them. In nucleotides, the CDR3 is TGTGCCAGCAGTGAAGTAGGTAGCAATCAGCCCCAGCATTTT. The encoded protein is CASSEVGSNQPQHF.

Remarks on this clone: At the DNA level, this CDR3 is encoded by other sequences in the same sample as well. The chain combines TRBV19 with TRBJ2-7, with TRBD1 matching 8 bases. Germline CDR1 LNHDA, CDR2 SQIVND (reference sequence). The CDR3 is made up of 14 amino acids. The V gene end was trimmed by 1 base and the J gene end by 3 bases; junction bases not matched to a gene: 2. CDR3: CASSIGTGGYEQYF. For the CDR3, the DNA is TGTGCCAGTAGTATAGGTACAGGGGGCTACGAGCAGTACTTC.

This chain uses TRBV2 with TRBJ2-3, with 8 bases lining up with TRBD1. CDR1 and CDR2 from the germline V gene are SNHLY and FYNNEI. V shed 5 bases and J 1 base; nucleotides not matched to a gene: 5. This CDR3 contains 15 residues. The chain's CDR3 is CASSPQDRGTDTQYF. The CDR3 coding sequence is TGTGCCAGCAGTCCCCAGGACAGGGGCACAGATACGCAGTATTTT.

The rearrangement links TRBV7-6 to TRBJ2-7, with 7 bases fitting TRBD2. Germline V gene data show CDR1 as SGHVS and CDR2 as FNYEAQ. With 5 bases clipped from V and 3 bases from J, the junction kept 4 bases outside the gene matches. This CDR3 comprises 13 residues. CDR3 sequence reads: CASSRGDDYEQYF. The CDR3 nucleotides are TGTGCCAGCAGCCGGGGGGACGACTACGAGCAGTACTTC.

The gene calls are TRBV6-5 and TRBJ2-5; D remains unclear. This CDR3 spans 14 amino acids. Germline-derived CDR1 and CDR2 are MNHEY and SVGAGI. V shed 0 bases and J shed 1 base, with 6 bases lying between them. Here the CDR3 reads CASSYSGGQETQYF. In DNA form, the CDR3 reads TGTGCCAGCAGTTACTCGGGTGGCCAAGAGACCCAGTACTTC.